These T cell receptor beta chains were read from a single sample in a study of cytomegalovirus exposure and HLA in healthy donors. Method: immunoSEQ multiplex PCR; TCRdb's copy keeps in-frame clones and lacks some. The sample includes 120,000 to 150,000 clones, over 60% seen only once; the top ten take approximately 7%. The source material was PBMCs. All receptors come from a man aged 35-49 years in good health and CMV-seropositive. CDR3s include the opening cysteine and the closing phenylalanine or tryptophan. The D gene is left open where the match is weak. Some rows have no size entry. The others give once, few or many, or a class for an expanded clone.

.	once	TRBJ2-7	TRBV6-5	CASSYGQIYEQYF	TGTGCCAGCAGTTACGGGCAAATCTACGAGCAGTACTTC
.	few	TRBJ2-7	TRBV29-1	CSVEDRGEAYEQYF	TGCAGCGTTGAAGATCGGGGAGAAGCCTACGAGCAGTACTTC
TRBD2	.	TRBJ2-7	TRBV6-1	CASSALVAGGALARYEQYF	TGTGCCAGCAGTGCCCTTGTGGCGGGGGGGGCTCTTGCGCGCTACGAGCAGTACTTC
.	.	TRBJ1-2	TRBV5-6	CASSLRGGYTF	TGTGCCAGCAGCTTACGAGGGGGCTACACCTTC
TRBD1	.	TRBJ1-6	TRBV28	CASSPRTGLNSPLHF	TGTGCCAGCAGTCCCCGGACAGGTTTAAATTCACCCCTCCACTTT
TRBD1	.	TRBJ1-4	TRBV6-1	CASRQGGSEKLFF	TGTGCCAGTAGACAGGGCGGCAGTGAAAAACTGTTTTTT
.	.	TRBJ1-1	TRBV5-1	CASSLDGREDTEAFF	TGCGCCAGCAGCTTGGATGGCAGGGAGGACACTGAAGCTTTCTTT
TRBD2	.	TRBJ2-1	TRBV5-8	CASSPRLARNYNEQFF	TGTGCCAGCAGCCCAAGACTAGCCAGAAACTACAATGAGCAGTTCTTC
.	.	TRBJ2-1	TRBV28	CASRSGSSYNEQFF	TGTGCCAGCAGGAGCGGTAGCTCCTACAATGAGCAGTTCTTC
.	.	TRBJ1-5	TRBV28	CASSSAGRGNQPQHF	TGTGCCAGCAGCTCCGCGGGGCGGGGGAATCAGCCCCAGCATTTT
.	.	TRBJ2-7	TRBV15	CATSRAAVYEQYF	TGTGCCACCAGCAGAGCTGCAGTTTACGAGCAGTACTTC
.	.	TRBJ1-5	TRBV7-2	CASSLGVQGRNQPQHF	TGTGCCAGCAGCTTAGGGGTACAGGGAAGGAATCAGCCCCAGCATTTT
.	.	TRBJ2-6	TRBV5-6	CASSLDRMANVLTF	TGTGCCAGCAGCTTGGACAGGATGGCCAACGTCCTGACTTTC
.	few	TRBJ2-1	TRBV18	CASSPKEDIGTYNEQFF	TGTGCCAGCTCACCAAAGGAGGATATCGGGACCTACAATGAGCAGTTCTTC
.	.	TRBJ2-6	TRBV9	CASSLWDTSSGANVLTF	TGTGCCAGCAGCCTCTGGGACACAAGCTCTGGGGCCAACGTCCTGACTTTC
.	.	TRBJ2-5	TRBV2	CASSELGASGETQYF	TGTGCCAGCAGTGAACTGGGGGCATCAGGAGAGACCCAGTACTTC
TRBD1	once	TRBJ2-7	TRBV5-1	CASSLAGGLIEQYF	TGCGCCAGCAGCTTGGCAGGGGGCCTGATCGAGCAGTACTTC
TRBD1	.	TRBJ1-2	TRBV10-3	CAISPSTGVGGYTF	TGTGCCATCAGCCCCTCAACAGGGGTGGGCGGCTACACCTTC
TRBD2	.	TRBJ2-5	TRBV5-1	CASRPTLAGGGLETQYF	TGCGCCAGCAGGCCTACCCTAGCGGGAGGGGGTCTCGAGACCCAGTACTTC
.	.	TRBJ1-5	TRBV30	CAWSGGLGRGNQPQHF	TGTGCCTGGAGTGGGGGACTCGGACGCGGCAATCAGCCCCAGCATTTT
.	few	TRBJ2-1	TRBV29-1	CSVASRINEQFF	TGCAGCGTTGCGTCCAGGATAAATGAGCAGTTCTTC
TRBD2	.	TRBJ2-5	TRBV15	CATSSGLGLAESQETQYF	TGTGCCACCAGCAGTGGGCTGGGACTAGCGGAATCCCAAGAGACCCAGTACTTC
.	.	TRBJ1-2	TRBV27	CASSLTGSNYGYTF	TGTGCCAGCAGTTTGACGGGAAGTAACTATGGCTACACCTTC
TRBD1	.	TRBJ1-2	TRBV18	CASSLLRTGGFSDGYTF	TGTGCCAGCTCTCTATTGAGGACAGGCGGTTTTTCGGATGGCTACACCTTC
.	.	TRBJ1-1	TRBV19	CASSMMGLKNTEAFF	TGTGCCAGTAGTATGATGGGACTAAAGAACACTGAAGCTTTCTTT
TRBD1	.	TRBJ1-6	TRBV6-6	CASSDDRGFSPLHF	TGTGCCAGCAGTGACGACAGGGGGTTTTCACCCCTCCACTTT
TRBD1	.	TRBJ2-7	TRBV18	CASSPLQGNSTTNYEQYF	TGTGCCAGCTCACCCCTACAGGGGAACTCTACCACCAACTACGAGCAGTACTTC
TRBD2	.	TRBJ2-7	TRBV4-3	CASSRGAGYEQYF	TGCGCCAGCAGCCGTGGAGCGGGGTACGAGCAGTACTTC
.	.	TRBJ2-5	TRBV7-7	CASSLHRDETQYF	TGTGCTAGCAGCTTACACAGGGATGAGACCCAGTACTTC
.	once	TRBJ2-2	TRBV29-1	CSARYANTGELFF	TGCAGCGCCAGATACGCGAACACCGGGGAGCTGTTTTTT
TRBD1	.	TRBJ1-6	TRBV2	CASRLTGENSPLHF	TGTGCCAGCAGGCTGACAGGGGAAAATTCACCCCTCCACTTT
.	.	TRBJ2-1	TRBV27	CASSFRQGPLSEQFF	TGTGCCAGCAGTTTCAGGCAGGGGCCCCTAAGTGAGCAGTTCTTC
.	.	TRBJ2-1	TRBV6-5	CASSYSDLGVHNEQFF	TGTGCCAGCAGTTACTCGGACTTGGGAGTCCACAATGAGCAGTTCTTC
.	once	TRBJ1-1	TRBV5-6	CASSLGQPRMNTEAFF	TGTGCCAGCAGCTTGGGACAGCCAAGGATGAACACTGAAGCTTTCTTT
.	.	TRBJ2-7	TRBV7-8	CASSLATGVEQYF	TGTGCCAGCAGCTTAGCGACGGGGGTCGAGCAGTACTTC
TRBD2	.	TRBJ2-5	TRBV13	CASSYEGLEGYTQYF	TGTGCCAGCAGCTACGAGGGACTAGAGGGGTATACCCAGTACTTC
TRBD2	.	TRBJ2-1	TRBV7-7	CASSAGGFFEQFF	TGTGCTAGCAGTGCGGGGGGTTTCTTCGAGCAGTTCTTC
TRBD1	.	TRBJ1-4	TRBV5-4	CASSLVVRQGKEKLFF	TGTGCCAGCAGCTTGGTAGTCAGACAGGGAAAGGAAAAACTGTTTTTT
.	.	TRBJ2-1	TRBV6-1	CASLEANEQFF	TGTGCCAGCCTAGAGGCGAATGAGCAGTTCTTC